This T cell receptor beta chain was sequenced during a study of cytomegalovirus exposure and HLA in healthy donors. PCR primers comprised 60 Vbeta and 13 Jbeta primers. Assay: immunoSEQ multiplex PCR; the TCRdb copy retains only in-frame clones and omits some. The sample holds roughly 180,000 clones, approximately 72% seen once. Note on this clone: As yet, its antigen is unknown.

Germline V gene data show CDR1 as LGHNA and CDR2 as YNFKEQ. V lost 4 bases and J lost 8; bases outside the gene matches: 9. The CDR3 runs to 14 residues. Findings of the study overall: As immune exposure information, only CMV serostatus was available.

The rearrangement joins TRBV4-2 to TRBJ1-1, with 8 nucleotides matching TRBD1. This clonotype originated in a female donor in good health and CMV-seronegative. The source material was PBMCs. CDR3 residues: CASSPTDREGEAFF. CDR3 nucleotide sequence: TGTGCCAGCAGCCCTACGGACAGGGAAGGAGAAGCTTTCTTT.